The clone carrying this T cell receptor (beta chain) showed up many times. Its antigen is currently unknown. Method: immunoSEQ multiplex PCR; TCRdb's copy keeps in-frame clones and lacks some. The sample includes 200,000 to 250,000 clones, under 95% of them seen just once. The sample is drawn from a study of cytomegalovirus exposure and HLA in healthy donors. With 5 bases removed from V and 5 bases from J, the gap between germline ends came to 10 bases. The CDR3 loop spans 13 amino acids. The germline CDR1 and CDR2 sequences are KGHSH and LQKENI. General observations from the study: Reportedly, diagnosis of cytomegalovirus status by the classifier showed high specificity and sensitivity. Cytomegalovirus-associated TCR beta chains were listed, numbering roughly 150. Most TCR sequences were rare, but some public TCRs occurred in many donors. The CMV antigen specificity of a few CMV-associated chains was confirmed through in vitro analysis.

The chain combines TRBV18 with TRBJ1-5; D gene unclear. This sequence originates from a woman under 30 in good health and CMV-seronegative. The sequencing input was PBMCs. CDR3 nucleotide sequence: TGTGCCAGCTCATCTAAAGAAGATCAGCCCCAGCATTTT. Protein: CASSSKEDQPQHF.